In its sample, the clone carrying this T cell receptor beta chain was seen a few times. The antigen is undetermined. The record originates from a study of cytomegalovirus exposure and HLA in healthy donors. Study findings and constraints: In a later analysis, V- and J-gene trimming of beta chains associated with a DCLRE1C missense variant, replicated independently. Reports showed the classifier diagnosing cytomegalovirus status with high specificity and sensitivity. As a later analysis showed, several of the most significant clusters appeared to be linked to common viral pathogens.

Germline CDR1 is MNHEY and CDR2 is SVGAGI. This CDR3 region has 13 residues. Germline trimming cut 2 bases from V and 3 bases from J; bases unmatched to any gene: 0. The study sampled nominally healthy donors, though unrecorded immune exposures were likely. Primers for the PCR totalled 60 Vbeta and 13 Jbeta. Sequenced by immunoSEQ multiplex PCR; TCRdb stores in-frame clones only, minus some. The sample has some 110,000 clones; less than 85% are singletons. Sequencing was carried out using PBMCs. The V gene is TRBV6-5, the J gene TRBJ1-2; 7 nucleotides line up with TRBD1. This clonotype was obtained from a man between 50 and 59 years old in good health and CMV-seropositive. CDR3 in amino acids: CASSYDRDYGYTF. The CDR3 DNA sequence: TGTGCCAGCAGTTACGACAGGGACTATGGCTACACCTTC.